Below, 24 T cell receptor beta chains from the same sample are listed, as sequenced in a study of blood T cells in healthy people across ages. Combining a sample-barcoded 5' primer with a J-beta primer mix, a second PCR ran for roughly 7 to 12 cycles. TCRdb independently ran MiXCR on the 5' RACE reads; one entry per CDR3 protein. Among fewer than 900,000 distinct CDR3 sequences listed, around 36% were seen once. Sequencing input: blood. The receptors were gathered from a young man in good health.

This clonotype was observed a handful of times. V is TRBV2 and J is TRBJ2-3, with D tentatively TRBD1 or TRBD2 (5 bases each). Trimming stripped 7 bases from V and 0 bases from J, with 14 bases between. The germline V gene encodes CDR1 SNHLY and CDR2 FYNNEI. The CDR3 loop spans 15 amino acids. CDR3 sequence: CASTDGRGSTDTQYF. The CDR3, as DNA: TGTGCCAGCACCGACGGACGGGGCAGCACAGATACGCAGTATTTT.

The rearrangement links TRBV12-3 or TRBV12-4 to TRBJ1-5; D is ambiguous. Trimming took off 5 bases at V and 1 base at J, with 15 bases between the two ends. CDR3 length: 16 amino acids. The CDR3 spells CASSPGQRRSNQPQHF. For the CDR3, the DNA is TGTGCCAGCAGTCCGGGCCAAAGGAGAAGCAATCAGCCCCAGCATTTT.

The sample holds many counts of this clonotype. This chain links TRBV4-1 with TRBJ2-3; 7 bases fit TRBD2. CDR3 length: 16 amino acids. From germline, CDR1 is MGHRA and CDR2 YSYEKL. Trimming cost V 1 base and J 1 base; bases outside gene matches: 5. The CDR3 protein is CASSQGPSGRTDTQYF. CDR3 in DNA: TGCGCCAGCAGCCAAGGTCCTAGCGGCCGCACAGATACGCAGTATTTT.

About this clonotype: No conserved phenylalanine or tryptophan ends this CDR3, so it is likely a read error. The chain has TRBV4-3 and TRBJ2-3; 11 bases agree with TRBD1. The junction had 2 bases not matched to a gene; V was cut back by 0 bases and J by 3 bases. Germline lookup yields CDR1 LGHNA and CDR2 YSLEER. This CDR3 is 16 amino acids long. CDR3 residues: CASSQDGQGATDTQYS. CDR3 nucleotides: TGCGCCAGCAGCCAAGATGGACAGGGGGCGACAGATACGCAGTATTCT.

V is TRBV9 and J is TRBJ2-3, with TRBD1 identical over 9 bases. From germline, CDR1 is SGDLS and CDR2 YYNGEE. The CDR3 loop spans 18 amino acids. The ends lost 3 bases at V and 5 bases at J; junction bases unmatched: 16. The DNA for the CDR3 is TGTGCCAGCAGCGCCCGGGACAGGGTGATTCTCGGTGGAGATACGCAGTATTTT. This codes for CASSARDRVILGGDTQYF.

This clonotype has a count of ten or more. The chain has TRBV28 and TRBJ2-1; D is undetermined. The germline gives CDR1 MDHEN, CDR2 SYDVKM. There are 13 residues in the CDR3. Trimming took off 2 bases at V and 4 bases at J, with 6 bases between the two ends. The CDR3 DNA follows: TGTGCCAGCAGTTTAGTTCTTTACAATGAGCAGTTCTTC. Encoded protein: CASSLVLYNEQFF.

The chain couples TRBV20-1 to TRBJ1-4; perhaps TRBD1 as D (5 bases). Trimming removed 0 bases from V and 7 bases from J, with 12 bases in between. Germline CDR1 is DFQATT and CDR2 is SNEGSKA (reference sequence). The CDR3 is 14 residues long. Here the CDR3 DNA reads TGCAGTGCTAGAGACTGGTCACAGGCTGAAAAACTGTTTTTT. The encoded protein is CSARDWSQAEKLFF.

The V gene is TRBV27, the J gene TRBJ1-4; TRBD1 matches 7 bases. Germline assignment: CDR1 MNHEY and CDR2 SMNVEV (reference sequence). V lost 5 bases, J lost 5 bases, and 14 bases stayed unmatched. The length of the CDR3 is 17 residues. The CDR3 coding sequence is TGTGCCAGCAGTAAGTCACAGGGGCCGCGAGCGAATGAAAAACTGTTTTTT. Its protein is CASSKSQGPRANEKLFF.

A note on this clonotype: Compared with germline, one end of the junction differs, possibly owing to a read error. The chain has TRBV7-2 and TRBJ1-5; 7 positions match TRBD1. Per the germline V gene, CDR1 is SGHTA and CDR2 is FQGNSA. The CDR3 extends over 15 amino acids. CDR3 in amino acids: CASSLATGANQPRHF. CDR3 sequence (DNA): TGTGCCAGCAGCTTAGCTACAGGGGCCAATCAGCCCCGGCATTTT.

This clonotype was counted a few times. The chain has TRBV6-1 and TRBJ1-2, with no clear D. CDR1 is MNHNS, CDR2 SASEGT, per germline. V lost 1 base to trimming and J lost 7 bases, with 7 bases between them. The CDR3 contains 12 residues. This CDR3 reads CASSEVGAGYTF. The CDR3 DNA reads as TGTGCCAGCAGTGAAGTCGGAGCTGGCTACACCTTC.

This clonotype came up a few times. This chain joins TRBV5-1 and TRBJ1-5; TRBD1 might be the D (6 bases). The germline gives CDR1 SGHRS, CDR2 YFSETQ. The CDR3 has 15 residues. V lost 0 bases to trimming and J lost 4 bases, with 11 bases between them. The CDR3 coding sequence is TGCGCCAGCAGCTTGGTTGGGGGCGAAAATCAGCCCCAGCATTTT. Protein product: CASSLVGGENQPQHF.

Many counts were recorded for this clonotype. The gene calls are TRBV7-3 and TRBJ2-1; no clear D gene. The length of the CDR3 is 12 residues. V lost 5 bases, J lost 7 bases, and 9 bases lay in between. CDR1 is SGHTA and CDR2 is FQGTGA in the germline V gene. The CDR3 DNA sequence: TGTGCCAGCAGCCTCCCCCCTAATGAGCAGTTCTTC. It is translated as CASSLPPNEQFF.

The chain employs TRBV6-2 or TRBV6-3 and TRBJ2-7, with TRBD2 matching over 9 bases. There are 18 residues in the CDR3. J gave up 0 bases and V 2 bases, and 11 bases lay outside the gene matches. Per the germline V gene, CDR1 is MNHEY and CDR2 is SVGEGT. The CDR3 coding sequence is TGTGCCAGCAGTTACCCGAACAGCGGGGGGTCCTTCTCCTACGAGCAGTACTTC. This encodes CASSYPNSGGSFSYEQYF.

This clonotype appeared many times. The genes are TRBV20-1 and TRBJ1-2; D is unclear. Germline assignment: CDR1 DFQATT and CDR2 SNEGSKA (reference sequence). Trimming removed 0 bases at V and 3 bases at J, with 14 bases between. The CDR3 extends over 15 amino acids. The CDR3 region has the DNA TGCAGTGCTAGAGATCCCGGAAGGTTGGACTATGGCTACACCTTC. It translates to CSARDPGRLDYGYTF.

This clonotype was seen a handful of times. The chain uses TRBV12-3 or TRBV12-4 and TRBJ2-6; no clear D gene. Trimming cost V 6 bases and J 0 bases, with 21 bases left between them. The CDR3 length is 19 residues. The CDR3 DNA sequence: TGTGCCAGCAGCTACAGCACGCTTCCCTACCTCTCTGGGGCCAACGTCCTGACTTTC. Translated: CASSYSTLPYLSGANVLTF.

This chain uses TRBV7-9 with TRBJ2-2; 10 bases line up with TRBD1. Germline lookup yields CDR1 SEHNR and CDR2 FQNEAQ (reference sequence). The CDR3 spans 16 residues. Trimming removed 5 bases from V and 3 bases from J; junction bases left unmatched: 6. The CDR3 sequence: CASSASGTGDTGELFF. As DNA, the CDR3 is TGTGCCAGCAGCGCCTCCGGGACAGGGGACACCGGGGAGCTGTTTTTT. The full variable domain, rest sourced from reference TRBV7-9 and TRBJ2-2, is DTGVSQNPRHKITKRGQNVTFRCDPISEHNRLYWYRQTLGQGPEFLTYFQNEAQLEKSRLLSDRFSAERPKGSFSTLEIQRTEQGDSAMYLCASSASGTGDTGELFFGEGSRLTVL.

This clonotype came up a few times. The chain joins TRBV12-3 or TRBV12-4 to TRBJ1-1; D is perhaps TRBD1 (5 bases). V was pared by 3 bases and J by 5 bases, with 16 bases between. The CDR3 is made up of 15 amino acids. The CDR3 loop reads CASSFYSVRETEAFF. The CDR3 DNA sequence: TGTGCCAGCAGTTTCTACTCCGTCAGGGAGACTGAAGCTTTCTTT.

This clonotype was counted only a few times. The chain recombines TRBV19 with TRBJ1-2; 8 bases are a match to TRBD1. This CDR3 is built from 14 residues. The J segment lost 8 bases and the V segment lost 6 bases, leaving 11 bases of the junction unmatched. Germline values: CDR1 LNHDA, CDR2 SQIVND (reference sequence). CDR3 sequence reads: CASRGRGRNLGYTF. As DNA, the CDR3 is TGTGCCAGTAGGGGCAGGGGGCGCAATTTGGGCTACACCTTC.

This chain uses TRBV10-2 with TRBJ1-1; D not certain. The V end lost 4 bases, the J end lost 6 bases, and 9 bases lay between the germline ends. Looked up from germline, CDR1 is WSHSY and CDR2 is SAAADI. The CDR3 has 12 residues. As DNA, the CDR3 is TGCGCCAGCAGTGGTCGGGAGTCTGAAGCTTTCTTT. Amino acid sequence: CASSGRESEAFF.

Concerning this clonotype: Sequence at one end of the junction differs from germline and may be a read error. The chain's CDR3 is CAGSVAGLQETQYF. As DNA, the CDR3 is TGTGCCGGCAGCGTCGCAGGCCTACAAGAGACCCAGTACTTC. The chain carries TRBV9 and TRBJ2-5; no clear D. CDR1 SGDLS and CDR2 YYNGEE come from the germline V gene. This CDR3 is 14 amino acids long.

V and J are TRBV29-1 and TRBJ2-1; TRBD2 is a possible D gene (5 bases). Per the germline V gene, CDR1 is SQVTM and CDR2 is ANQGSEA. The CDR3 is 13 amino acids. Between the trimmed V and J ends, which lost 5 bases and 7 bases, there was a span of 15 bases. CDR3: CSVLRGSPNEQFF. In nucleotides, the CDR3 is TGCAGCGTTCTTCGGGGATCACCAAATGAGCAGTTCTTC.

The chain links TRBV12-3 or TRBV12-4 to TRBJ2-1; D gene uncertain. V was cut by 5 bases and J by 5 bases, with 10 bases left in between. The CDR3 contains 13 residues. The CDR3 reads CASSAPLHNEQFF. CDR3 nucleotides: TGTGCCAGCAGTGCCCCTTTGCACAATGAGCAGTTCTTC.

The chain is built from TRBV5-6 and TRBJ2-1; 7 bases are a match to TRBD1. CDR3 size: 15 residues. Trimming removed 2 bases from V and 4 bases from J; junction bases left unmatched: 6. Per germline, CDR1 SGHDT and CDR2 YYEEEE. The CDR3 bases are TGTGCCAGCAGCTTACAGGGGCTGGATTACAATGAGCAGTTCTTC. Its translation is CASSLQGLDYNEQFF.

The chain has TRBV7-9 and TRBJ1-2; weak D call: TRBD1 (6 bases). This CDR3 is built from 16 residues. Trimming cost V 0 bases and J 8 bases, with 19 bases left between them. Germline V CDR1 and CDR2: SEHNR, FQNEAQ (reference sequence). CDR3 protein: CASSLAAGNRAGGYTF. The CDR3 nucleotides read TGTGCCAGCAGCTTAGCAGCTGGGAACAGGGCTGGCGGCTACACCTTC.